A single sample gave rise to the 11 T cell receptor beta chains below, sequenced in a study of cytomegalovirus exposure and HLA in healthy donors. Use of 60 Vbeta and 13 Jbeta primers characterized the PCR. TCRdb's copy holds only in-frame clones and misses some; the assay was immunoSEQ multiplex PCR. The repertoire holds about 84,000 clones, with around 80% as singletons. Sequenced input: PBMCs. These receptors all stem from a male donor in good health and CMV-seropositive.

V usage is TRBV9 and J usage is TRBJ1-2; no firm D call. There are 12 residues in the CDR3. Trimming removed 0 bases at V and 8 bases at J, with 8 bases between. The V gene's germline CDR1 is SGDLS and CDR2 YYNGEE. CDR3 sequence: CASSVAGEGYTF. The CDR3 nucleotides are TGTGCCAGCAGCGTAGCCGGAGAAGGCTACACCTTC.

V is TRBV7-9 and J is TRBJ2-1; a weak D match, TRBD2 (6 bases). Between the trimmed V and J ends, which lost 0 bases and 0 bases, there was a span of 15 bases. Germline loops: CDR1 SEHNR, CDR2 FQNEAQ (reference sequence). This CDR3 is built from 18 residues. The CDR3 nucleotides read TGTGCCAGCAGCTTAGCTTTTGGGGCGGGGAGCTCCTACAATGAGCAGTTCTTC. This gives the protein CASSLAFGAGSSYNEQFF.

The chain uses TRBV18 and TRBJ2-3; 10 bases are shared with TRBD2. J was trimmed by 2 bases and V by 3 bases; bases with no gene match: 8. The germline gives CDR1 KGHSH, CDR2 LQKENI. The CDR3 extends over 17 amino acids. The CDR3 here is CASSPPRLAGYTDTQYF. In DNA, the CDR3 is TGTGCCAGCTCACCGCCCAGACTAGCGGGCTACACAGATACGCAGTATTTT.

This chain joins TRBV10-1 and TRBJ2-2; TRBD2 is a possible D gene (6 bases). This CDR3 is built from 15 residues. Per the germline V gene, CDR1 is WNHNN and CDR2 is SYGVQD (reference sequence). The V gene lost 0 bases and the J gene lost 4 bases, with 9 bases spanning the gap. Here the CDR3 DNA reads TGCGCCAGCAGTGAGTCAACTAGCAGCACCGGGGAGCTGTTTTTT. Protein product: CASSESTSSTGELFF.

V usage is TRBV7-7 and J usage is TRBJ2-2; possible D gene TRBD1, 6 bases. The CDR3 loop spans 14 amino acids. Looked up from germline, CDR1 is SSHAT and CDR2 is FNYEAQ (reference sequence). The V and J ends lost 5 bases and 7 bases respectively, with 14 bases between them. The CDR3, as DNA: TGTGCCAGCAGCGCTCCCTCAGGGGACGGGGAGCTGTTTTTT. Translating gives CASSAPSGDGELFF.

CDR3 nucleotides: TGTGCCAGCAGCTTATTCTCAAATGGACGGGAATATGGCTACACCTTC. Its protein product is CASSLFSNGREYGYTF. This chain joins TRBV7-3 and TRBJ1-2, with unresolved D. Trimming left V 2 bases short and J 5 bases short, with 18 bases between. Germline CDR1 is SGHTA and CDR2 is FQGTGA. The CDR3 runs to 16 residues.

This chain links TRBV29-1 with TRBJ2-3; D is possibly TRBD1 (5 bases). The V and J ends lost 6 bases and 0 bases respectively, with 10 bases between them. CDR3 length: 13 amino acids. Germline values: CDR1 SQVTM, CDR2 ANQGSEA. CDR3 sequence reads: CSVQQGSTDTQYF. The CDR3, as DNA: TGCAGCGTCCAGCAGGGTAGCACAGATACGCAGTATTTT.

Turning to this clone: Sequence at one end of the junction differs from germline and may be a read error. Other DNA sequences from this sample encode an identical CDR3 as well. J is TRBJ1-4 and V is TRBV15; TRBD1 matches at 7 bases. Germline V gene sequence: CDR1 LNHNV, CDR2 YYDKDF (reference sequence). This CDR3 has 15 amino acids. In nucleotides, the CDR3 is TGTGCCACCAGCAGAGATGGGACAGCTAATGAAAAGCTGTTTTTT. It codes for CATSRDGTANEKLFF.

The rearrangement joins TRBV7-2 to TRBJ1-5; the match to TRBD1 covers 7 bases. V trimming: 1 base; J trimming: 5 bases; junction bases outside the gene matches: 5. The germline gives CDR1 SGHTA, CDR2 FQGNSA. The CDR3 length is 15 residues. CDR3 sequence reads: CASSLVPGQDQPQHF. DNA of the CDR3: TGTGCCAGCAGCTTAGTTCCCGGACAGGATCAGCCCCAGCATTTT.

The genes are TRBV9 and TRBJ2-3; the D gene is possibly TRBD2 (6 bases). V was pared by 1 base and J by 0 bases, with 9 bases between. Germline V gene lookup returns CDR1 SGDLS and CDR2 YYNGEE. The CDR3 loop spans 15 amino acids. In nucleotides, the CDR3 is TGTGCCAGCAGCGTATTAGCGGCGAGCACAGATACGCAGTATTTT. Translated: CASSVLAASTDTQYF.

The J gene is TRBJ1-2, the V gene TRBV19, with unresolved D. The CDR3 contains 16 residues. The germline V gene has CDR1 LNHDA and CDR2 SQIVND (reference sequence). V was trimmed by 5 bases and J by 4 bases, leaving 20 bases between them. CDR3 DNA sequence: TGTGCCAGTAGTTCACCTTCGTGGGAGGGTAGCTATGGCTACACCTTC. Translation: CASSSPSWEGSYGYTF.